These 21 T cell receptor beta chains were sequenced from one sample in a study of blood T cell repertoires in COVID-19 (dated by TCRdb to 2020 to 2021). Library prep was done by the immunoSEQ multiplex PCR assay. TCRdb mirrors the immuneACCESS table, restricted to in-frame sequences. Some clones are absent from its copies; in checked studies, under half trace to an unresolved V gene, and the reason for the others is unknown. Across this sample there are tens of thousands of clones, with around 80% seen only once. The ten largest clones capture about a quarter of the sample. The specimen sequenced was peripheral blood. The receptors were sampled from a man between 60 and 75 years old with active or convalescent COVID-19.

This clone was counted only a few times. Other DNA sequences in the same sample also yield this CDR3. This sequence joins TRBV5-1 and TRBJ1-5, with unresolved D. There are 13 residues in the CDR3. The germline V gene encodes CDR1 SGHRS and CDR2 YFSETQ. V was pared by 0 bases and J by 7 bases, with 8 bases between. The CDR3 nucleotides are TGCGCCAGCAGCTTGGACGGAGGGCAGCCCCAGCATTTT. Encoded protein: CASSLDGGQPQHF.

The V gene is TRBV7-9, the J gene TRBJ1-5, with D maybe TRBD1 (6 bases). This CDR3 spans 15 amino acids. V lost 10 bases and J lost 3, with 19 bases in between. The germline V gene encodes CDR1 SEHNR and CDR2 FQNEAQ (reference sequence). The CDR3 coding sequence is TGTGCCACAGCAATGGGGACAATGGACAATCAGCCCCAGCATTTT. Its protein is CATAMGTMDNQPQHF.

The rearrangement links TRBV5-1 to TRBJ2-3; 11 nucleotides match TRBD1. Per the germline V gene, CDR1 is SGHRS and CDR2 is YFSETQ. Unmatched junction bases numbered 8, after V lost 5 bases and J lost 0 bases. CDR3 size: 17 residues. In DNA form, the CDR3 reads TGCGCCAGCAGGTCCGCGGGGGACAGGGGGAGCACAGATACGCAGTATTTT. It translates to CASRSAGDRGSTDTQYF.

This chain links TRBV28 with TRBJ1-1, with TRBD1 as a possible D gene (6 bases). CDR3 length: 16 residues. V was cut by 2 bases and J by 3 bases, with 16 bases left in between. Germline loops: CDR1 MDHEN, CDR2 SYDVKM. The CDR3 spells CASSLGGAGRHTEAFF. In nucleotides, the CDR3 is TGTGCCAGCAGTTTAGGGGGGGCGGGGCGCCACACTGAAGCTTTCTTT.

This chain connects TRBV7-6 to TRBJ1-5, with 7 bases lining up with TRBD1. This CDR3 comprises 17 residues. From germline, CDR1 is SGHVS and CDR2 FNYEAQ. V dropped 5 bases and J dropped 2; count of bases not matched to a gene: 12. In DNA form, the CDR3 reads TGTGCCAGCAGCGTAGGGACAGAGGCCCAGGGCAATCAGCCCCAGCATTTT. Its translation is CASSVGTEAQGNQPQHF.

The chain is built from TRBV6-5 and TRBJ1-4; D may be TRBD1 (5 bases). V dropped 8 bases and J dropped 3 bases, with 13 bases sitting between them. Germline V gives CDR1 MNHEY, CDR2 SVGAGI. The CDR3 is made up of 14 amino acids. The CDR3 sequence is CASGAGGANEKLFF. In nucleotides, the CDR3 is TGTGCCAGCGGGGCGGGAGGCGCTAATGAAAAACTGTTTTTT.

The table lists this clone with a few counts. CDR3 DNA sequence: TGTGCCAGCTCACCTCTTGATTTCCACAGCTCCTACGAGCAGTACTTC. This translates into CASSPLDFHSSYEQYF. This chain joins TRBV18 and TRBJ2-7; D is undetermined. Between the trimmed V and J ends, which lost 3 bases and 0 bases, there was a span of 15 bases. Germline V gene lookup returns CDR1 KGHSH and CDR2 LQKENI. CDR3 length equals 16 residues.

The chain's CDR3 is CASSLGQQNYYEQYF. For the CDR3, the DNA is TGTGCCAGCAGCCTTGGACAGCAAAACTACTACGAGCAGTACTTC. The chain joins TRBV7-2 to TRBJ2-7, with D possibly being TRBD1 (6 bases). The V end lost 5 bases, the J end lost 3 bases, and 17 bases lay between the germline ends. Germline V gives CDR1 SGHTA, CDR2 FQGNSA. CDR3 length equals 15 residues.

This sequence joins TRBV5-4 and TRBJ1-1, with 9 bases lining up with TRBD1. This CDR3 comprises 14 residues. The junction had 2 bases not matched to a gene; V was cut back by 2 bases and J by 3 bases. Germline loops: CDR1 SGHNT, CDR2 YYREEE (reference sequence). Here the CDR3 DNA reads TGTGCCAGCAGCTTACAGGGGGCGCACACTGAAGCTTTCTTT. Residues: CASSLQGAHTEAFF.

Comment on this clone: The missing conserved phenylalanine or tryptophan at the end of this CDR3 makes a read error likely. The DNA is omitted, as the CDR3 cannot be located on it reliably, and the CDR3 follows TCRdb's listing. J is TRBJ2-7 and V is TRBV21-1; the DNA was not compared with TRBD1, the D call given in the table. TRBV21-1 is a documented pseudogene. Termini included, the CDR3 measures 13 amino acids. The CDR3 region is CASSKRGPEEPGL.

This rearrangement joins TRBV21-1 to TRBJ1-6; TRBD1, the table's D call, was not compared with the DNA. TRBV21-1 corresponds to a pseudogene. This CDR3 has 15 amino acids. CDR3 protein: CASSKGRTGASPLHF. CDR3 nucleotide sequence: TGTGCCAGCAGCAAAGGGAGGACAGGGGCCTCACCCCTCCACTTT.

This clone was detected once. J is TRBJ2-5 and V is TRBV4-3; 7 bases are a match to TRBD2. Germline CDR1 is LGHNA and CDR2 is YSLEER. The ends lost 1 base at V and 3 bases at J; junction bases unmatched: 8. CDR3 length: 16 amino acids. The CDR3 DNA reads TGCGCCAGCAGCCAAGCGCTTTCGGGGGGTAAAGAGACCCAGTACTTC. It translates to CASSQALSGGKETQYF.

V and J are TRBV6-6 and TRBJ2-7; 9 bases are shared with TRBD2. V lost 6 bases, J lost 2 bases, and 5 bases stayed unmatched. Germline V lookup: CDR1 MNHNY, CDR2 SVGAGI (reference sequence). The CDR3 length is 14 residues. This chain's CDR3 is CASRASGTTYEQYF. The DNA of the CDR3 is TGTGCCAGCAGGGCTAGCGGGACTACCTACGAGCAGTACTTC.

The rearrangement links TRBV18 to TRBJ1-2; a possible D gene is TRBD1 (6 bases). Germline V CDR1 and CDR2: KGHSH, LQKENI. V lost 3 bases, J lost 6 bases, and 8 bases lay in between. This CDR3 spans 12 amino acids. The CDR3 region is CASSPSGDGYTF. CDR3 sequence (DNA): TGTGCCAGCTCACCGTCAGGGGATGGCTACACCTTC.

This chain links TRBV9 with TRBJ2-3, with 8 bases lining up with TRBD1. The CDR3 spans 14 residues. CDR1 SGDLS and CDR2 YYNGEE come from the germline V gene. Germline trimming cut 2 bases from V and 4 bases from J; bases unmatched to any gene: 3. The CDR3 sequence: CASSVGQAADTQYF. The DNA for the CDR3 is TGTGCCAGCAGCGTGGGACAGGCCGCAGATACGCAGTATTTT.

The sample holds one count of this clone. V is TRBV18 and J is TRBJ2-7, with TRBD1 matching over 10 bases. CDR3 length: 14 amino acids. The ends lost 4 bases at V and 7 bases at J; junction bases unmatched: 7. The germline CDR1 and CDR2 sequences are KGHSH and LQKENI. The CDR3 coding sequence is TGTGCCAGCTCACTAGGGACAGGGGAAGGGGAGCAGTACTTC. The encoded protein is CASSLGTGEGEQYF.

The chain joins TRBV10-3 to TRBJ1-2; possibly TRBD1 for D (5 bases). The CDR3 runs to 14 residues. Trimming shortened V by 5 bases and J by 2 bases, and 12 bases separated the two germline ends. Germline loops: CDR1 ENHRY, CDR2 SYGVKD. The DNA of the CDR3 is TGTGCCATCAGTTCGACAGCCTCAAACTATGGCTACACCTTC. Residues: CAISSTASNYGYTF.

The J gene is TRBJ1-2, the V gene TRBV10-3, with 11 bases identical to TRBD1. J lost 4 bases, V lost 0 bases, and 10 bases had no gene match. Germline lookup yields CDR1 ENHRY and CDR2 SYGVKD. The CDR3 loop spans 18 amino acids. The CDR3 nucleotides are TGTGCCATCAGTGAGTCTGGAGCGCGGGGACAGGGGGGCTATGGCTACACCTTC. Protein product: CAISESGARGQGGYGYTF.

About this clone itself: An end of the junction differs from the germline gene, which may be a read error. The chain joins TRBV19 to TRBJ1-2, with TRBD1 identical over 8 bases. Germline V lookup: CDR1 LNHDA, CDR2 SQIVND (reference sequence). This CDR3 is 14 amino acids long. CDR3 bases: TGTGCCAGTAGCCCCGGCAGGGGGCTTTATGGCTACATCTTC. This gives the protein CASSPGRGLYGYIF.

The chain carries TRBV7-2 and TRBJ2-6; a possible D gene is TRBD1 (6 bases). Germline V gene data show CDR1 as SGHTA and CDR2 as FQGNSA. The CDR3 sequence is 16 residues long. V was trimmed by 5 bases and J by 0 bases, leaving 11 bases between them. This CDR3 is CASSPTGSSGANVLTF. CDR3 nucleotides: TGTGCCAGCAGCCCGACAGGTTCCTCTGGGGCCAACGTCCTGACTTTC.

V is TRBV24-1 and J is TRBJ2-5; 7 bases are shared with TRBD1. V lost 4 bases to trimming and J lost 1 base; unmatched junction nucleotides: 5. The germline CDR1 and CDR2 sequences are KGHDR and SFDVKD. The CDR3 extends over 15 amino acids. The CDR3 DNA sequence: TGTGCCACCAGTGACCAGACAGGGCCCCAAGAGACCCAGTACTTC. Protein sequence: CATSDQTGPQETQYF.